This entry lists 5 T cell receptor beta chains sequenced from one sample in a study of human T cells and chemical hapten exposure. MiXCR, run by TCRdb on the RACE reads, gives a single entry per CDR3 protein. This table has tens of thousands of distinct CDR3 sequences, around 7.9% appearing once. Time point in this sample: patch test 2, 6 weeks after DPC sensitization. Treatment indicated: therapeutic diphenylcyclopropenone sensitization with weekly scalp DPC. The sequencing used whole blood, collected in connection with sensitization to the hapten diphenylcyclopropenone (DPC). Receptors were obtained from a woman aged 45 to 65 with alopecia areata. Some clones in this sample may be carry-over from other donors' samples.

V is TRBV27 and J is TRBJ2-3; D call uncertain. V was pared by 5 bases and J by 5 bases, with 8 bases between. This CDR3 region has 12 residues. Germline-derived CDR1 and CDR2 are MNHEY and SMNVEV (reference sequence). CDR3 loop: CASSRRQDTQYF. The CDR3 DNA follows: TGTGCCAGCAGTCGACGGCAAGATACGCAGTATTTT.

This clonotype was counted only a few times. A read error may account for a junction end that differs from germline. This chain joins TRBV11-2 and TRBJ1-1; D call uncertain. The V gene's germline CDR1 is SGHAT and CDR2 FQNNGV. This CDR3 is built from 15 residues. The CDR3 loop is CASTLEPGMNTEAFF. CDR3 sequence (DNA): TGTGCCAGCACCTTAGAACCGGGTATGAACACTGAAGCTTTCTTT. Variable domain in full (rest from reference TRBV11-2 and TRBJ1-1): EAGVAQSPRYKIIEKRQSVAFWCNPISGHATLYWYQQILGQGPKLLIQFQNNGVVDDSQLPKDRFSAERLKGVDSTLKIQPAKLEDSAVYLCASTLEPGMNTEAFFGQGTRLTVV.

This clonotype was seen a few times. The V gene is TRBV29-1, the J gene TRBJ2-3; unclear D gene. The germline V and J ends were trimmed by 5 bases and 4 bases, with 13 bases remaining between them. CDR1 and CDR2 from the germline V gene are SQVTM and ANQGSEA. The CDR3 consists of 13 residues. This CDR3 is CSVRPIAPDTQYF. The CDR3 bases are TGCAGCGTTAGACCAATCGCCCCAGATACGCAGTATTTT.

This clonotype occurred a few times. This chain joins TRBV2 and TRBJ2-3; 13 nucleotides agree with TRBD2. Germline values: CDR1 SNHLY, CDR2 FYNNEI. The CDR3 is 17 amino acids. V gave up 1 base and J gave up 1 base; unmatched junction bases: 2. The CDR3 spells CASSEGLAGGRTDTQYF. The CDR3 DNA reads as TGTGCCAGCAGTGAAGGACTAGCGGGAGGACGCACAGATACGCAGTATTTT.

This clonotype was observed at least ten times. The chain recombines TRBV29-1 with TRBJ1-1; possible D gene TRBD1, 5 bases. The ends were cut back, 4 bases at V and 0 bases at J, with 9 bases in the middle. CDR1 and CDR2 from the germline V gene are SQVTM and ANQGSEA. This CDR3 region has 13 residues. The chain's CDR3 is CSVVRQLNTEAFF. The CDR3 coding sequence is TGCAGCGTTGTTAGACAGTTGAACACTGAAGCTTTCTTT.